The 3 T cell receptor beta chains below were found in one sample sequenced in a study of blood T cell repertoires in COVID-19. Assay used: immunoSEQ multiplex PCR; TCRdb lists only in-frame clones, some missing. Of 210,000 or so clones listed, over 80% are singletons. The sample taken for sequencing was peripheral blood. These receptor sequences come from a man younger than 40 with COVID-19, enrolled during active disease.

The chain joins TRBV29-1 to TRBJ1-2; D might be TRBD1 (5 bases). The length of the CDR3 is 13 residues. V was trimmed by 0 bases and J by 2 bases, leaving 7 bases between them. Germline CDR1 SQVTM, CDR2 ANQGSEA. The CDR3 sequence is CSVEDNRNYGYTF. CDR3 nucleotides: TGCAGCGTTGAAGATAACAGGAACTATGGCTACACCTTC.

CDR3 sequence (DNA): TGTGCCAGCAGTTACGACAGGAGCTCTGGAAACACCATATATTTT. Encoded protein: CASSYDRSSGNTIYF. The chain uses TRBV6-5 and TRBJ1-3, with D perhaps TRBD1 (6 bases). Germline V CDR1 and CDR2: MNHEY, SVGAGI. The germline V and J ends were trimmed by 2 bases and 0 bases, with 8 bases remaining between them. The CDR3 totals 15 residues.

The CDR3 nucleotides read TGTGCCAGCAGTGAAATGGACAGGGGCCTTATACGCACAGATACGCAGTATTTT. This codes for CASSEMDRGLIRTDTQYF. V usage is TRBV2 and J usage is TRBJ2-3; 9 nucleotides agree with TRBD1. The CDR3 length is 18 residues. Trimming removed 2 bases from V and 1 base from J; junction bases left unmatched: 10. The germline V gene has CDR1 SNHLY and CDR2 FYNNEI.